This is a list of T cell receptor beta chains from one sample in a study of cytomegalovirus exposure and HLA in healthy donors. The assay was immunoSEQ multiplex PCR, and TCRdb's table has in-frame clones only and misses some. The sample contains approximately 270,000 clones, about 80% of which appear only once. The specimen was PBMCs. Receptors originate from a girl aged 2-9 years in good health and CMV-seronegative. Both conserved end residues are part of each CDR3. The D gene is left open where the match is weak. A row's size may be missing; if present it is once, few, many or a size class.

V	size	D	J	DNA	CDR3
TRBV6-1	once	TRBD1	TRBJ2-7	TGTGCCAGCAGTGAGACAGGGATCTACGAGCAGTACTTC	CASSETGIYEQYF
TRBV5-1	few	.	TRBJ2-1	TGCGCCAGCAGCAGGGGTGAGGGGGGGAGAGGGAATGAGCAGTTCTTC	CASSRGEGGRGNEQFF
TRBV5-6	.	TRBD1	TRBJ1-2	TGTGCCAGCAGTCCACCGGACAGGGCAGGTGGCTACACCTTC	CASSPPDRAGGYTF
TRBV11-3	.	TRBD1	TRBJ2-5	TGTGCCAGCAGCTTTAATACAGGGGGCGAAGAGACCCAGTACTTC	CASSFNTGGEETQYF
TRBV28	once	.	TRBJ1-5	TGTGCCAGCAGTTTTCCCGGGATGAGCAATCAGCCCCAGCATTTT	CASSFPGMSNQPQHF
TRBV6-1	.	TRBD1	TRBJ1-2	TGTGCCAGCAGTGGAAACCGGGACAGGCTCTATGGCTACACCTTC	CASSGNRDRLYGYTF
TRBV5-6	.	TRBD2	TRBJ2-5	TGTGCCAGCAACTTGAGGTCTAGCGGGGGGAACCAAGAGACCCAGTACTTC	CASNLRSSGGNQETQYF
TRBV7-2	few	TRBD1	TRBJ1-6	TGTGCCAGCAGCTTAGCGGGACAGGGATTTACAAGCTCCTATAATTCACCCCTCCACTTT	CASSLAGQGFTSSYNSPLHF
TRBV7-9	.	TRBD1	TRBJ1-2	TGTGCCAGCAGCCGGACAGGGACCTATGGCTACACCTTC	CASSRTGTYGYTF
TRBV5-1	.	TRBD2	TRBJ2-7	TGCGCCAGCAGCTTGGTGGCGGGGGGCTACGAGCAGTACTTC	CASSLVAGGYEQYF
TRBV28	few	.	TRBJ1-2	TGTGCCAGCGGATCCAGGGGACCTGTTAACTATGGCTACACCTTC	CASGSRGPVNYGYTF